The 30 T cell receptor beta chains below were found in one sample sequenced in a study of control samples from healthy donors and cancer patients. Here immunoSEQ multiplex PCR was the method, and the copy in TCRdb shows in-frame clones only, minus some. Altogether about 170,000 clones are present, approximately 92% being singletons, with the ten largest covering around 2%. The specimen sequenced was blood. These receptors were obtained from a woman aged 40-49 years in good health.

The gene calls are TRBV7-9 and TRBJ2-1; D is possibly TRBD2 (5 bases). Trimming removed 3 bases at V and 8 bases at J, with 5 bases between. The CDR3 loop spans 11 amino acids. Germline CDR1 is SEHNR and CDR2 is FQNEAQ (reference sequence). CDR3 sequence reads: CASSFGDEQFF. CDR3 nucleotides: TGTGCCAGCAGCTTCGGGGATGAGCAGTTCTTC.

The chain combines TRBV20-1 with TRBJ2-7; tentative D call: TRBD2 (7 bases). The germline gives CDR1 DFQATT, CDR2 SNEGSKA (reference sequence). CDR3 length equals 14 residues. With 3 bases removed from V and 1 base from J, the gap between germline ends came to 13 bases. CDR3 in amino acids: CSASRGGVSYEQYF. Here the CDR3 DNA reads TGCAGTGCTAGTAGGGGGGGCGTGTCCTACGAGCAGTACTTC.

The rearrangement uses TRBV27 and TRBJ2-6; possibly TRBD1 for D (5 bases). The germline gives CDR1 MNHEY, CDR2 SMNVEV (reference sequence). The CDR3 consists of 16 residues. Trimming cost V 0 bases and J 2 bases, with 8 bases left between them. The DNA for the CDR3 is TGTGCCAGCAGTTTATCTTGGGGCGCTGGGGCCAACGTCCTGACTTTC. As protein: CASSLSWGAGANVLTF.

This rearrangement joins TRBV5-4 to TRBJ1-5, with D maybe TRBD1 (5 bases). The V end lost 0 bases, the J end lost 0 bases, and 10 bases lay between the germline ends. Germline-derived CDR1 and CDR2 are SGHNT and YYREEE (reference sequence). There are 16 residues in the CDR3. DNA for the CDR3: TGTGCCAGCAGCTTGGACAGGCGGGATAGCAATCAGCCCCAGCATTTT. Amino acids: CASSLDRRDSNQPQHF.

CDR3 nucleotide sequence: TGTGCCAGCAGCCCGTGGACAGGGATTGGTTCACCCCTCCACTTT. Its translation: CASSPWTGIGSPLHF. This chain links TRBV13 with TRBJ1-6; 8 nucleotides align to TRBD1. Germline CDR1 PRHDT, CDR2 FYEKMQ (reference sequence). V lost 5 bases, J lost 9 bases, and 9 bases stayed unmatched. The CDR3 extends over 15 amino acids.

The V and J genes are TRBV7-9 and TRBJ1-4; D unclear. The CDR3 extends over 14 amino acids. Germline CDR1 and CDR2: SEHNR and FQNEAQ (reference sequence). Trimming took off 8 bases at V and 1 base at J, with 11 bases between the two ends. The chain's CDR3 is CASLGSVTNEKLFF. The CDR3 nucleotides read TGTGCCAGCCTGGGATCTGTAACTAATGAAAAACTGTTTTTT.

This clone was seen a few times. The genes are TRBV27 and TRBJ2-2; D gene uncertain. Germline assignment: CDR1 MNHEY and CDR2 SMNVEV (reference sequence). The CDR3 sequence is 13 residues long. Trimming left V 3 bases short and J 1 base short, with 3 bases between. CDR3 nucleotides: TGTGCCAGCAGTTTGGGGAACACCGGGGAGCTGTTTTTT. Translation gives CASSLGNTGELFF.

The chain employs TRBV6-2 or TRBV6-3 and TRBJ2-1; D unresolved. Germline V CDR1 and CDR2: MNHEY, SVGEGT. The CDR3 is 12 amino acids. Trimming stripped 2 bases from V and 14 bases from J, with 13 bases between. This chain's CDR3 is CASSYEVYLKFF. The CDR3 region has the DNA TGTGCCAGCAGTTACGAGGTATACCTGAAGTTCTTC.

The CDR3 DNA reads TGTGCCTCTAACCGGGGCAGCAGTGAGCAGTTCTTC. This codes for CASNRGSSEQFF. The gene calls are TRBV19 and TRBJ2-1; TRBD1 or TRBD2 may be the D gene (5 bases each). This CDR3 is built from 12 residues. Trimming left V 11 bases short and J 9 bases short, with 17 bases between. Germline CDR1 and CDR2: LNHDA and SQIVND (reference sequence).

This sequence joins TRBV19 and TRBJ1-5; weak D call: TRBD1 (6 bases). CDR3 length equals 17 residues. V lost 5 bases and J lost 3, with 20 bases in between. The germline CDR1 and CDR2 sequences are LNHDA and SQIVND (reference sequence). CDR3 DNA: TGTGCCAGTAGTCTCCCCGGGGTAGGGGGGAACAATCAGCCCCAGCATTTT. This codes for CASSLPGVGGNNQPQHF.

The V call is TRBV11-2, the J call TRBJ2-3; D unresolved. The CDR3 runs to 14 residues. V dropped 1 base and J dropped 4 bases, with 9 bases sitting between them. Germline lookup yields CDR1 SGHAT and CDR2 FQNNGV. The CDR3: CASSLAVQADTQYF. In DNA, the CDR3 is TGTGCCAGCAGCTTAGCGGTCCAAGCAGATACGCAGTATTTT.

The chain carries TRBV7-8 and TRBJ1-6; TRBD1 is a possible D gene (5 bases). Trimming cost V 5 bases and J 3 bases, with 11 bases left between them. The length of the CDR3 is 15 residues. Germline lookup yields CDR1 SGHVS and CDR2 FQNEAQ. DNA of the CDR3: TGTGCCAGCAGCGCCGGGGGATTCTATAATTCACCCCTCCACTTT. Encoded protein: CASSAGGFYNSPLHF.

V is TRBV5-8 and J is TRBJ2-1; D might be TRBD1 (5 bases). The V gene's germline CDR1 is SGHTS and CDR2 YDEGEE. V was cut by 5 bases and J by 7 bases, with 13 bases left in between. The CDR3 totals 13 residues. The CDR3 bases are TGTGCCAGCAGGCCCTTTCAGGGAAATGAGCAGTTCTTC. As protein: CASRPFQGNEQFF.

The chain carries TRBV27 and TRBJ2-2; D is perhaps TRBD1 (5 bases). This CDR3 contains 15 residues. Trimming removed 7 bases from V and 5 bases from J, with 17 bases in between. Germline V gene lookup returns CDR1 MNHEY and CDR2 SMNVEV (reference sequence). The CDR3 spells CASTHGQGETGELFF. CDR3 in DNA: TGTGCCAGCACCCACGGCCAGGGTGAAACCGGGGAGCTGTTTTTT.

The chain joins TRBV29-1 to TRBJ2-7; D might be TRBD1 (6 bases). V was clipped by 6 bases and J by 4 bases, with 13 bases between them. The CDR3 is 12 residues long. Germline V gene lookup returns CDR1 SQVTM and CDR2 ANQGSEA. The CDR3 loop is CSVGAGTYEQYF. The CDR3 DNA reads TGCAGCGTGGGAGCCGGGACATACGAGCAGTACTTC.

The V gene is TRBV25-1, the J gene TRBJ2-5; D may match TRBD1 or TRBD2 (6 bases each). Germline-derived CDR1 and CDR2 are MGHDK and SYGVNS. The CDR3 spans 15 residues. The V end lost 0 bases, the J end lost 2 bases, and 10 bases lay between the germline ends. CDR3 region: CASSEYRGGQETQYF. The CDR3 DNA follows: TGTGCCAGCAGTGAATACAGGGGAGGACAAGAGACCCAGTACTTC. The full variable domain, in which reference TRBV25-1 and TRBJ2-5 provide the parts outside the CDR3, is EADIYQTPRYLVIGTGKKITLECSQTMGHDKMYWYQQDPGMELHLIHYSYGVNSTEKGDLSSESTVSRIRTEHFPLTLESARPSHTSQYLCASSEYRGGQETQYFGPGTRLLVL.

This clone occurred once. This chain links TRBV11-2 with TRBJ2-3; TRBD1 or TRBD2 may be the D gene (7 bases each). Germline lookup yields CDR1 SGHAT and CDR2 FQNNGV. CDR3 length: 17 amino acids. Between the trimmed V and J ends, which lost 1 base and 6 bases, there was a span of 20 bases. This chain's CDR3 is CASSLAWLAAGGDTQYF. Here the CDR3 DNA reads TGTGCCAGCAGCTTAGCGTGGCTAGCGGCAGGGGGGGATACGCAGTATTTT.

The rearrangement joins TRBV19 to TRBJ1-2; 7 bases agree with TRBD1. Germline V gives CDR1 LNHDA, CDR2 SQIVND (reference sequence). CDR3 length: 16 residues. Trimming removed 5 bases from V and 0 bases from J; junction bases left unmatched: 9. In DNA form, the CDR3 reads TGTGCCAGTAGTTCCTACGGGACAGAAACTAACTATGGCTACACCTTC. Its protein is CASSSYGTETNYGYTF.

This clone came up a few times. The rearrangement joins TRBV1 to TRBJ2-7; TRBD1 is the table's D call, not checked against the DNA. TRBV1 has pseudogene status. This CDR3 has 15 residues. The CDR3 loop reads CTSSQVRQGLYEQYF. The DNA for the CDR3 is TGCACCAGCAGCCAAGTCCGACAGGGTCTGTACGAGCAGTACTTC.

V is TRBV12-2 and J is TRBJ2-1. TRBV12-2 is a listed pseudogene. CDR3 size: 18 residues. CDR3 residues: CASRFRGGSLVSYNEQFF. The CDR3 region has the DNA TGTGCAAGTCGCTTTAGAGGGGGGTCACTTGTCTCCTACAATGAGCAGTTCTTC.

The rearrangement links TRBV6-1 to TRBJ1-2; TRBD1 is a possible D gene (6 bases). Germline CDR1 MNHNS, CDR2 SASEGT. Trimming removed 3 bases at V and 7 bases at J, with 21 bases between. The CDR3 spans 16 residues. The CDR3 coding sequence is TGTGCCAGCAGTGACTACAGGGTATTCAATCTGGGTGGCTACACCTTC. It encodes CASSDYRVFNLGGYTF.

This chain links TRBV5-4 with TRBJ2-5, with D maybe TRBD2 (6 bases). Germline lookup yields CDR1 SGHNT and CDR2 YYREEE (reference sequence). CDR3 length equals 15 residues. V dropped 4 bases and J dropped 1 base, with 14 bases sitting between them. This CDR3 reads CASSPEGRGQETQYF. The CDR3 coding sequence is TGTGCCAGCAGCCCGGAAGGGCGGGGCCAAGAGACCCAGTACTTC.

The chain couples TRBV2 to TRBJ2-5, with 9 bases aligning to TRBD1. Germline lookup yields CDR1 SNHLY and CDR2 FYNNEI. There are 13 residues in the CDR3. J lost 4 bases, V lost 8 bases, and 5 bases had no gene match. CDR3 DNA sequence: TGTGCCAGCGCCGGGACAGGGCTAGAGACCCAGTACTTC. It encodes CASAGTGLETQYF.

This chain links TRBV5-4 with TRBJ2-5, with D possibly TRBD1 on 5 matching bases. With 1 base removed from V and 5 bases from J, the gap between germline ends came to 15 bases. The CDR3 runs 15 residues. Germline CDR1 is SGHNT and CDR2 is YYREEE (reference sequence). CDR3 nucleotide sequence: TGTGCCAGCAGCTTGAGAGACAGCAAAGGGGAGACCCAGTACTTC. It encodes CASSLRDSKGETQYF. Full variable domain (remainder filled in from reference TRBV5-4 and TRBJ2-5): ETGVTQSPTHLIKTRGQQVTLRCSSQSGHNTVSWYQQALGQGPQFIFQYYREEENGRGNFPPRFSGLQFPNYSSELNVNALELDDSALYLCASSLRDSKGETQYFGPGTRLLVL.

V gene TRBV3-1 (or the pseudogene TRBV3-2) combines with J gene TRBJ2-2, with D unresolved. V was cut by 8 bases and J by 0 bases, with 13 bases left in between. The CDR3 has 15 amino acids. In germline, CDR1 is LGHDT, CDR2 YNNKEL (reference sequence). The CDR3 protein is CASRRTATNTGELFF. In nucleotides, the CDR3 is TGTGCCAGCCGCCGCACCGCTACGAACACCGGGGAGCTGTTTTTT.

A remark on this clone: An end of the junction does not agree with germline; a read error may underlie this. The rearrangement links TRBV12-3 or TRBV12-4 to TRBJ2-2, with 11 nucleotides matching TRBD2. This CDR3 has 13 amino acids. This chain's CDR3 is CASSLAGGGELFF. In DNA, the CDR3 is TGTGCCAGCAGTCTAGCGGGGGGCGGGGAGCTGTTTTTT.

The chain employs TRBV11-3 and TRBJ2-7; 12 nucleotides match TRBD1. V lost 6 bases and J lost 5; bases outside the gene matches: 8. The germline V gene has CDR1 SGHNT and CDR2 YENEEA. CDR3 length equals 15 residues. The CDR3 loop is CASSDTGTGGNEQYF. Written as DNA, the CDR3 is TGTGCCAGCAGTGATACCGGGACAGGGGGCAACGAGCAGTACTTC.

The gene calls are TRBV18 and TRBJ1-2, with D possibly being TRBD1 (5 bases). The CDR3 contains 13 residues. Between the trimmed V and J ends, which lost 3 bases and 3 bases, there was a span of 8 bases. Germline V gene data show CDR1 as KGHSH and CDR2 as LQKENI. The CDR3 DNA sequence: TGTGCCAGCTCACCGGGGGTTGACTATGGCTACACCTTC. Translation gives CASSPGVDYGYTF.

The rearrangement uses TRBV14 and TRBJ1-1; a weak D match, TRBD1 (5 bases). The V end lost 7 bases, the J end lost 5 bases, and 11 bases lay between the germline ends. Per the germline V gene, CDR1 is SGHDN and CDR2 is FVKESK. The CDR3 loop spans 12 amino acids. For the CDR3, the DNA is TGTGCCAGCAAGGATGGGGGGACTGAAGCTTTCTTT. It encodes CASKDGGTEAFF.

The rearrangement links TRBV21-1 to TRBJ1-1; the table's D gene call, TRBD1, was not cross checked with the DNA. TRBV21-1 corresponds to a pseudogene. This CDR3 contains 12 residues. In DNA form, the CDR3 reads TGTGCCAGCACCTGGGCCGACCCTGAAGCTTTCTTT. Encoded protein: CASTWADPEAFF.